One sample yielded the 14 T cell receptor beta chains listed below, sequenced in a study of vaccination effects on CD4 cells after COVID-19. Measured with immunoSEQ multiplex PCR; TCRdb has only the in-frame clones, and not every one. This sample has around 40,000 clones, with around 75% found just once. Their specific antigens are unknown. Expansion with viral peptide pools was applied to antigen-specific CD4+ T cells by the ViraFEST assay prior to sequencing. With approximately 9 days of culture completed, CD4+ T cells were isolated. This person caught SARS-CoV-2 sometime from March to December 2020, and PCR testing confirmed the infection. The source was CD4+ T cells from PBMCs cultured with a peptide pool, collected before COVID-19 vaccination. These receptors were collected from a human donor who had a prior SARS-CoV-2 infection.

The gene calls are TRBV18 and TRBJ1-1; no definite D call. Germline CDR1 is KGHSH and CDR2 is LQKENI. Trimming stripped 2 bases from V and 1 base from J, with 8 bases between. The CDR3 totals 14 residues. This CDR3 is CASSPLQENTEAFF. CDR3 DNA sequence: TGTGCCAGCTCACCATTGCAGGAGAACACTGAAGCTTTCTTT.

This clone was seen just once. The chain links TRBV5-1 to TRBJ2-5; D gene uncertain. The V gene's germline CDR1 is SGHRS and CDR2 YFSETQ. The CDR3 contains 13 residues. Trimming removed 0 bases from V and 1 base from J, with 4 bases in between. The DNA for the CDR3 is TGCGCCAGCAGCTTGGAGGTCCAAGAGACCCAGTACTTC. Amino acids: CASSLEVQETQYF.

This clone was counted only a few times. The chain links TRBV2 to TRBJ2-7; TRBD2 matches 13 bases. Trimming at V came to 5 bases and at J to 2 bases, leaving 3 bases not matched to a gene. This CDR3 region has 15 residues. Per germline, CDR1 SNHLY and CDR2 FYNNEI. This CDR3 is CASSRTSGGTYEQYF. The CDR3 region has the DNA TGTGCCAGCAGTAGGACTAGCGGGGGTACCTACGAGCAGTACTTC.

V is TRBV3-1 (or the pseudogene TRBV3-2) and J is TRBJ1-2; TRBD1 might be the D (6 bases). Germline V gene sequence: CDR1 LGHDT, CDR2 YNNKEL (reference sequence). This CDR3 region has 14 residues. Trimming shortened V by 3 bases and J by 3 bases, and 11 bases separated the two germline ends. In nucleotides, the CDR3 is TGTGCCAGCAGCCAGCTTCACAGGGACTATGGCTACACCTTC. It translates to CASSQLHRDYGYTF.

J is TRBJ2-7 and V is TRBV7-2; D remains unclear. The CDR3 loop spans 15 amino acids. In germline, CDR1 is SGHTA, CDR2 FQGNSA. Trimming cost V 3 bases and J 0 bases, with 12 bases left between them. The CDR3 loop is CASSFKTGSSYEQYF. The DNA for the CDR3 is TGTGCCAGCAGCTTCAAGACGGGTAGCTCCTACGAGCAGTACTTC.

The chain employs TRBV2 and TRBJ1-2; no clear D gene. Per the germline V gene, CDR1 is SNHLY and CDR2 is FYNNEI. The length of the CDR3 is 16 residues. Trimming removed 11 bases at V and 1 base at J, with 23 bases between. In DNA, the CDR3 is TGTGCCTATGAGGTAGAGGCTCTGATGTATAACTATGGCTACACCTTC. Translation gives CAYEVEALMYNYGYTF.

V is TRBV11-3 and J is TRBJ1-4; the D is unclear. CDR3 size: 16 residues. Germline lookup yields CDR1 SGHNT and CDR2 YENEEA. V gave up 1 base and J gave up 0 bases, with 9 bases separating them. Here the CDR3 DNA reads TGTGCCAGCAGCTTAGGATACAGCCCAACTAATGAAAAACTGTTTTTT. Its protein is CASSLGYSPTNEKLFF.

This clone was picked up one time. The chain employs TRBV19 and TRBJ1-1; D perhaps matches TRBD1 (6 bases). Trimming stripped 5 bases from V and 0 bases from J, with 13 bases between. Per germline, CDR1 LNHDA and CDR2 SQIVND (reference sequence). The CDR3 spans 15 residues. The CDR3, as DNA: TGTGCCAGTAGTTTCCCCCGGACAGTGAACACTGAAGCTTTCTTT. Protein sequence: CASSFPRTVNTEAFF.

In DNA form, the CDR3 reads TGTGCCAGCAGCTTAGGCCGGACAGGGGTTTTGGACACCATATATTTT. Translation: CASSLGRTGVLDTIYF. The V gene is TRBV7-9, the J gene TRBJ1-3, with TRBD1 matching 9 bases. The ends lost 1 base at V and 8 bases at J; junction bases unmatched: 9. Germline V CDR1 and CDR2: SEHNR, FQNEAQ (reference sequence). The CDR3 runs to 16 residues. Filled out from reference TRBV7-9 and TRBJ1-3, the complete variable domain reads DTGVSQNPRHKITKRGQNVTFRCDPISEHNRLYWYRQTLGQGPEFLTYFQNEAQLEKSRLLSDRFSAERPKGSFSTLEIQRTEQGDSAMYLCASSLGRTGVLDTIYFGEGSWLTVV.

Here the CDR3 reads CASSPRVIGNEQFF. DNA of the CDR3: TGTGCCAGCAGTCCCAGGGTAATAGGCAATGAGCAGTTCTTC. The V and J genes are TRBV27 and TRBJ2-1; possible D gene TRBD1, 5 bases. V gave up 5 bases and J gave up 6 bases, with 14 bases separating them. The CDR3 covers 14 residues. From germline, CDR1 is MNHEY and CDR2 SMNVEV (reference sequence).

This chain joins TRBV5-1 and TRBJ2-7; a weak D match, TRBD2 (6 bases). Germline values: CDR1 SGHRS, CDR2 YFSETQ. The CDR3 is 17 residues long. Trimming shortened V by 2 bases and J by 0 bases, and 18 bases separated the two germline ends. CDR3 sequence: CASSLEAGPRGSYEQYF. The DNA of the CDR3 is TGCGCCAGCAGCTTAGAGGCGGGACCCCGAGGCTCCTACGAGCAGTACTTC.

V gene TRBV19 combines with J gene TRBJ1-5; D gene ambiguous. Trimming cost V 1 base and J 2 bases, with 18 bases left between them. Germline CDR1 LNHDA, CDR2 SQIVND (reference sequence). The CDR3 length is 18 residues. Here the CDR3 reads CASSIVPRAGRGNQPQHF. The CDR3, as DNA: TGTGCCAGTAGTATAGTGCCCCGGGCAGGTCGCGGCAATCAGCCCCAGCATTTT.

The rearrangement links TRBV13 to TRBJ1-6; no firm D call. From germline, CDR1 is PRHDT and CDR2 FYEKMQ (reference sequence). The CDR3 has 17 residues. Trimming removed 0 bases from V and 7 bases from J, with 16 bases in between. The CDR3: CASSLGPGGYGNSPLHF. The CDR3 region has the DNA TGTGCCAGCAGCTTAGGCCCCGGAGGGTATGGGAATTCACCCCTCCACTTT.

The J gene is TRBJ2-3, the V gene TRBV7-2; D is undetermined. The CDR3 consists of 15 residues. Deletions cut 4 bases from V and 0 bases from J, with 11 bases between. CDR1 is SGHTA and CDR2 is FQGNSA in the germline V gene. The CDR3 DNA is TGTGCCAGCAGCTCGGCAGTTACGAGCACAGATACGCAGTATTTT. Its translation is CASSSAVTSTDTQYF.